This is a list of T cell receptor beta chains from one sample in a study of blood T cell repertoires in COVID-19. Sequencing was performed with immunoSEQ multiplex PCR; in TCRdb, only in-frame clones are kept and a portion is missing. Here the sample spans about 80,000 clones, roughly 91% being singletons. The specimen sequenced was peripheral blood. These receptors were collected from a woman between 45 and 60 years old in a cohort sampled during active COVID-19. CDR3s include the opening cysteine and the closing phenylalanine or tryptophan. Fields, in order: J gene, clone size, D gene, V gene, CDR3 DNA, CDR3 protein. A D gene is named only where the DNA matches it firmly. Size is omitted from some rows. Given values are once, few, many or a class for expanded clones.

j_call: TRBJ1-3
clone_size: few
d_call: -
v_call: TRBV6-5
cdr3_nt: TGTGCCAGCAGGGCCGGAGGCTTCTCTGGAAACACCATATATTTT
cdr3_aa: CASRAGGFSGNTIYF

j_call: TRBJ2-3
clone_size: -
d_call: -
v_call: TRBV10-3
cdr3_nt: TGTGCCATCGGCGCGGGGAGACGCACAGATACGCAGTATTTT
cdr3_aa: CAIGAGRRTDTQYF

j_call: TRBJ2-7
clone_size: -
d_call: TRBD2
v_call: TRBV28
cdr3_nt: TGTGCCAGCAGTTCCCCTAGCGGGCAGGCCTACGAGCAGTACTTC
cdr3_aa: CASSSPSGQAYEQYF

j_call: TRBJ1-4
clone_size: -
d_call: -
v_call: TRBV6-5
cdr3_nt: TGTGCCAGCAGTTCCATCTTAGATTACGGAGGAAAACTGTTTTTT
cdr3_aa: CASSSILDYGGKLFF

j_call: TRBJ2-1
clone_size: -
d_call: -
v_call: TRBV2
cdr3_nt: TGTGCCAGCAGGAGACAGTACAATGAGCAGTTCTTC
cdr3_aa: CASRRQYNEQFF

j_call: TRBJ1-5
clone_size: -
d_call: TRBD1
v_call: TRBV5-1
cdr3_nt: TGCGCCAGCAGCTCCTGGACAGGGGGCAATCAGCCCCAGCATTTT
cdr3_aa: CASSSWTGGNQPQHF

j_call: TRBJ1-4
clone_size: -
d_call: TRBD1
v_call: TRBV5-4
cdr3_nt: TGTGCCAGCAGCCGTGGACAGGGGGAAAAACTGTTTTTT
cdr3_aa: CASSRGQGEKLFF

j_call: TRBJ1-2
clone_size: -
d_call: -
v_call: TRBV29-1
cdr3_nt: TGCAGCGTTGCCGGGGTTTGGGGAACCGGCTACACCTTC
cdr3_aa: CSVAGVWGTGYTF

j_call: TRBJ2-7
clone_size: once
d_call: -
v_call: TRBV10-3
cdr3_nt: TGTGCCATCAGTGGTTTTGGGACACTGAGCTCCTACGAGCAGTACTTC
cdr3_aa: CAISGFGTLSSYEQYF

j_call: TRBJ1-4
clone_size: -
d_call: -
v_call: TRBV28
cdr3_nt: TGTGCCAGCAGTCCCGCGGGGGGCGGGGAGGAAAAACTGTTTTTT
cdr3_aa: CASSPAGGGEEKLFF

j_call: TRBJ2-7
clone_size: -
d_call: -
v_call: TRBV19
cdr3_nt: TGTGCCAGTAGTATGGTAGCGACGGGCTACGAGCAGTACTTC
cdr3_aa: CASSMVATGYEQYF

j_call: TRBJ2-1
clone_size: -
d_call: TRBD2
v_call: TRBV7-9
cdr3_nt: TGTGCCAGCAGCTTAGGACTAGCGGAGTACAATGAGCAGTTCTTC
cdr3_aa: CASSLGLAEYNEQFF

j_call: TRBJ2-5
clone_size: -
d_call: -
v_call: TRBV6-5
cdr3_nt: TGTGCCAGCAGTTACTGGGACTTTCAAGAGACCCAGTACTTC
cdr3_aa: CASSYWDFQETQYF

j_call: TRBJ1-5
clone_size: once
d_call: -
v_call: TRBV19
cdr3_nt: TGTGCCAGTAGTATCGGGGGAGGGAGGAGCAATCAGCCCCAGCATTTT
cdr3_aa: CASSIGGGRSNQPQHF

j_call: TRBJ2-5
clone_size: -
d_call: -
v_call: TRBV20-1
cdr3_nt: TGCAGTGCTAGTGGTAACCAAGAGACCCAGTACTTC
cdr3_aa: CSASGNQETQYF

j_call: TRBJ2-1
clone_size: -
d_call: TRBD2
v_call: TRBV2
cdr3_nt: TGTGCCAGCAGCCCACTAGCGGGATCTTCCTACAATGAGCAGTTCTTC
cdr3_aa: CASSPLAGSSYNEQFF

j_call: TRBJ1-4
clone_size: -
d_call: -
v_call: TRBV6-5
cdr3_nt: TGTGCCAGCAGTTACTCGATAACAGCAACTAATGAAAAACTGTTTTTT
cdr3_aa: CASSYSITATNEKLFF

j_call: TRBJ2-3
clone_size: -
d_call: TRBD1
v_call: TRBV19
cdr3_nt: TGTGCCAGTAGCGCCGCCGACAGGGGGTTAGGAGATACGCAGTATTTT
cdr3_aa: CASSAADRGLGDTQYF

j_call: TRBJ1-5
clone_size: -
d_call: -
v_call: TRBV30
cdr3_nt: TGTGCCTGGAGTGCCCTAGACAGCGCCAATCAGCCCCAGCATTTT
cdr3_aa: CAWSALDSANQPQHF

j_call: TRBJ2-5
clone_size: once
d_call: -
v_call: TRBV11-2
cdr3_nt: TGTGCCAGCAGCCCGGAGGAATCCTGGGCTGAGACCCAGTACTTC
cdr3_aa: CASSPEESWAETQYF

j_call: TRBJ2-1
clone_size: -
d_call: TRBD1
v_call: TRBV24-1
cdr3_nt: TGTGCCACCAGTGATTCGACAGGGTTAGTGAATGAGCAGTTCTTC
cdr3_aa: CATSDSTGLVNEQFF

j_call: TRBJ2-1
clone_size: -
d_call: TRBD2
v_call: TRBV3-1/TRBV3-2
cdr3_nt: TGTGCCAGCAGCCATTCGGGGCTAGCGGATGGAAGGAATGAGCAGTTCTTC
cdr3_aa: CASSHSGLADGRNEQFF

j_call: TRBJ2-2
clone_size: -
d_call: TRBD2
v_call: TRBV6-5
cdr3_nt: TGTGCCAGCAGTTACGCGGGGGGGCGCACCGGGGAGCTGTTTTTT
cdr3_aa: CASSYAGGRTGELFF

j_call: TRBJ2-3
clone_size: -
d_call: -
v_call: TRBV7-3
cdr3_nt: TGTGCCAGCAGCCGGTGGGGGGATATCGCAGATACGCAGTATTTT
cdr3_aa: CASSRWGDIADTQYF

j_call: TRBJ1-2
clone_size: once
d_call: -
v_call: TRBV30
cdr3_nt: TGTGCCTGGAGTGTACTGAGGTCCTACACCTTC
cdr3_aa: CAWSVLRSYTF

j_call: TRBJ1-3
clone_size: -
d_call: -
v_call: TRBV11-3
cdr3_nt: TGTGCCAGCAGCTTAGAACAGTACTCTGGAAACACCATATATTTT
cdr3_aa: CASSLEQYSGNTIYF

j_call: TRBJ1-2
clone_size: -
d_call: TRBD1
v_call: TRBV5-1
cdr3_nt: TGCGCCAGCAGCTTGGGGGACAGAAGTGGCGTCCTGTATGGCTACACCTTC
cdr3_aa: CASSLGDRSGVLYGYTF

j_call: TRBJ2-7
clone_size: -
d_call: TRBD1
v_call: TRBV9
cdr3_nt: TGTGCCAGCAGCGTAGAAACAGGGGCCTACGAGCAGTACTTC
cdr3_aa: CASSVETGAYEQYF

j_call: TRBJ2-3
clone_size: -
d_call: TRBD2
v_call: TRBV5-1
cdr3_nt: TGCGCCAGCAGCTCACTAGCGGACACAGATACGCAGTATTTT
cdr3_aa: CASSSLADTDTQYF